This section outlines one TCR beta chain sequence together with its context. As handled by the study authors: Nucleated cell number was recorded as an estimate derived from reference gene primer amplification. Sequencing used immunoSEQ multiplex PCR; TCRdb keeps in-frame clones, though not all of them. The V and J calls and clone size come from that table; D and trimming were worked out from the DNA. The data show 210,000 or so clones, around 84% seen once. The germline V gene has CDR1 SEHNR and CDR2 FQNEAQ (reference sequence). This CDR3 region has 16 residues. The ends lost 1 base at V and 7 bases at J; junction bases unmatched: 12. The data were obtained in a study of blood T cell repertoires in COVID-19. Turning to the study itself: Samples came from the United States, Italy and Spain, spanning acute and convalescent COVID-19. T cells, B-cell-depleted T cells, or PBMCs supplied cDNA or gDNA.

The sequencing sample was made of peripheral blood. This sequence joins TRBV7-9 and TRBJ2-7, with TRBD1 matching over 8 bases. The sequence was obtained from a woman older than 75 with active or convalescent COVID-19. In DNA, the CDR3 is TGTGCCAGCAGCTTAGGCGCTGGGACAGGCGTTTTAGAGCAGTACTTC. Translating gives CASSLGAGTGVLEQYF.